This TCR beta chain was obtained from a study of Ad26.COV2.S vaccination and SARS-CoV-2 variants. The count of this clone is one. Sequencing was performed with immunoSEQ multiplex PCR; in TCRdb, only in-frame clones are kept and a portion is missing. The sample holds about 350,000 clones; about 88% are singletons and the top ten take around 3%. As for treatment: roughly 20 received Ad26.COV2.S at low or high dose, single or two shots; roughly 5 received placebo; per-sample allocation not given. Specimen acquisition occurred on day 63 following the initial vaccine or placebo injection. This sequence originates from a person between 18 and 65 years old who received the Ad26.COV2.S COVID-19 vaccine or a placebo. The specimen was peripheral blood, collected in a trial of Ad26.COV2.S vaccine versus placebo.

CDR3 in amino acids: CASSYRVATNEKLFF. In DNA, the CDR3 is TGTGCCAGCAGTTACAGGGTTGCAACTAATGAAAAACTGTTTTTT. The V call is TRBV27, the J call TRBJ1-4, with D possibly being TRBD1 (6 bases). The CDR3 has 15 amino acids. Trimming pared 4 bases from V and 0 bases from J, leaving 9 bases between. The V gene's germline CDR1 is MNHEY and CDR2 SMNVEV (reference sequence).